The 9 T cell receptor beta chains reported below all come from one sample, sequenced in a study of read filtering for tumor transcriptome and immune sequencing. The library was built from roughly 400 ng RNA with molecular barcoded adaptors for alpha/delta and beta/gamma chains. From the reads, TCRdb called clonotypes with MiXCR, one entry per CDR3 protein. Of approximately 61,000 distinct CDR3 sequences listed, roughly a fifth are singletons. Sequencing was carried out using a population of CD138-negative cells sorted from bone marrow. Receptors originate from a donor aged 40 or over with multiple myeloma.

This clonotype was counted between two and nine times. The CDR3 DNA reads TGTGCCAGTAGTATCAGTTTTGCGCAAGAGACCCAGTACTTC. Translating it yields CASSISFAQETQYF. The genes are TRBV19 and TRBJ2-5; no clear D. This CDR3 has 14 amino acids. V shed 3 bases and J shed 2 bases, with 10 bases lying between them. The germline V gene encodes CDR1 LNHDA and CDR2 SQIVND (reference sequence).

This clonotype has at least ten counts. The genes are TRBV4-1 and TRBJ2-5; D is perhaps TRBD1 (6 bases). The CDR3 covers 13 residues. The V end lost 5 bases, the J end lost 3 bases, and 10 bases lay between the germline ends. Germline lookup yields CDR1 MGHRA and CDR2 YSYEKL. DNA for the CDR3: TGCGCCAGCAGCACATACAGGGAAGAGACCCAGTACTTC. Its translation: CASSTYREETQYF.

This clonotype is deemed medium-sized. V and J are TRBV7-9 and TRBJ2-1; D may match TRBD1 or TRBD2 (6 bases each). Germline V CDR1 and CDR2: SEHNR, FQNEAQ (reference sequence). CDR3 length: 15 residues. The germline V and J ends were trimmed by 1 base and 7 bases, with 14 bases remaining between them. CDR3 nucleotides: TGTGCCAGCAGCTTAGTTTACAGGGAGGTAAATGAGCAGTTCTTC. Its protein is CASSLVYREVNEQFF.

This clonotype has ten or more counts. The chain couples TRBV27 to TRBJ2-1; maybe TRBD2 (5 bases). The CDR3 consists of 13 residues. The V end was cut by 4 bases, the J end by 4 bases, with 8 bases between. Germline V gene lookup returns CDR1 MNHEY and CDR2 SMNVEV (reference sequence). The CDR3 region is CASSYEGYNEQFF. CDR3 DNA: TGTGCCAGCAGTTACGAGGGATACAATGAGCAGTTCTTC.

CDR3 residues: CASGRTGHEQFF. As DNA, the CDR3 is TGCGCCAGCGGACGGACAGGGCATGAGCAGTTCTTC. The chain carries TRBV5-1 and TRBJ2-1; 8 bases line up with TRBD1. This CDR3 is built from 12 residues. Germline V CDR1 and CDR2: SGHRS, YFSETQ. J gave up 8 bases and V 7 bases, and 5 bases lay outside the gene matches.

This clonotype was found many times. The chain links TRBV29-1 to TRBJ2-3; D call uncertain. Trimming cost V 2 bases and J 0 bases, with 6 bases left between them. The CDR3 sequence is 13 residues long. Per the germline V gene, CDR1 is SQVTM and CDR2 is ANQGSEA. DNA of the CDR3: TGCAGCGTTGAAATGGGGAGCACAGATACGCAGTATTTT. Translated: CSVEMGSTDTQYF.

This clonotype was found many times. The rearrangement links TRBV6-6 to TRBJ1-1; 9 bases map to TRBD1. CDR3 length: 13 amino acids. V lost 11 bases, J lost 5 bases, and 9 bases stayed unmatched. Germline CDR1 reads MNHNY; CDR2 reads SVGAGI (reference sequence). For the CDR3, the DNA is TGTGCCGGAAAACCGACAGGGGGGACTGAAGCTTTCTTT. Amino acids: CAGKPTGGTEAFF.

Many counts were recorded for this clonotype. This rearrangement joins TRBV12-3 or TRBV12-4 to TRBJ2-5; either TRBD1 or TRBD2 may fit D (5 bases each). Deletions cut 2 bases from V and 6 bases from J, with 13 bases between. The CDR3 sequence is 14 residues long. CDR3 sequence: CASSLTGGTKTQYF. CDR3 in DNA: TGTGCCAGCAGTTTAACAGGAGGCACGAAGACCCAGTACTTC.

This clonotype is medium-sized within its sample. The chain employs TRBV7-2 and TRBJ2-1; 7 bases map to TRBD1. Trimming took 6 bases from V and 2 from J; bases not matched to a gene: 7. The CDR3 length is 15 residues. Germline lookup yields CDR1 SGHTA and CDR2 FQGNSA. CDR3 in amino acids: CASSRVGQAYNEQFF. The DNA of the CDR3 is TGTGCCAGCAGTCGGGTTGGACAGGCCTACAATGAGCAGTTCTTC.